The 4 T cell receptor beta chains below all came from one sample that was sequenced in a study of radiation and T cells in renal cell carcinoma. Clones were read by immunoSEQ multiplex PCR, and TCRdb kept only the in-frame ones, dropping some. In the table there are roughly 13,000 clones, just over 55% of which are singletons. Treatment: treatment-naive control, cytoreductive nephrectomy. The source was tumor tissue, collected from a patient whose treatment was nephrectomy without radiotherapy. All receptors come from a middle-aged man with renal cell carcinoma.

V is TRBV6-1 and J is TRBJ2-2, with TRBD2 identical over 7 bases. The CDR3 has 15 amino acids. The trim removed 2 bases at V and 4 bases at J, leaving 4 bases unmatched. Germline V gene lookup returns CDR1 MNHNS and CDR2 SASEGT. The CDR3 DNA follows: TGTGCCAGCAGTGAAAATGGGGGGGTCACCGGGGAGCTGTTTTTT. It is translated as CASSENGGVTGELFF.

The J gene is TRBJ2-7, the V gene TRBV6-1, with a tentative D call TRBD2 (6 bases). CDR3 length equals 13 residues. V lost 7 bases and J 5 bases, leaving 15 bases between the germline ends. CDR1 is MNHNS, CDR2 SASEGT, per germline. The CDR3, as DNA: TGTGCCAGCACTGCTAGCGTCGAAAACGAGCAGTACTTC. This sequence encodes CASTASVENEQYF.

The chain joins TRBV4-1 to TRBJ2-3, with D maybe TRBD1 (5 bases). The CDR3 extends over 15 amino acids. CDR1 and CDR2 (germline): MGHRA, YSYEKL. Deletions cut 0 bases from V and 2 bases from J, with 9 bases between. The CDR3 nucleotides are TGCGCCAGCAGCCAAGACACCAGGGACACAGATACGCAGTATTTT. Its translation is CASSQDTRDTDTQYF.

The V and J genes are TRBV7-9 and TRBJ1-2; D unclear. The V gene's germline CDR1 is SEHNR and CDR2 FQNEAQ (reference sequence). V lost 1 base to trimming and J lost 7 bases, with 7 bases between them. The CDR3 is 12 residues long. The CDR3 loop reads CASSLGLGGYTF. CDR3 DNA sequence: TGTGCCAGCAGCTTAGGTCTCGGTGGCTACACCTTC.